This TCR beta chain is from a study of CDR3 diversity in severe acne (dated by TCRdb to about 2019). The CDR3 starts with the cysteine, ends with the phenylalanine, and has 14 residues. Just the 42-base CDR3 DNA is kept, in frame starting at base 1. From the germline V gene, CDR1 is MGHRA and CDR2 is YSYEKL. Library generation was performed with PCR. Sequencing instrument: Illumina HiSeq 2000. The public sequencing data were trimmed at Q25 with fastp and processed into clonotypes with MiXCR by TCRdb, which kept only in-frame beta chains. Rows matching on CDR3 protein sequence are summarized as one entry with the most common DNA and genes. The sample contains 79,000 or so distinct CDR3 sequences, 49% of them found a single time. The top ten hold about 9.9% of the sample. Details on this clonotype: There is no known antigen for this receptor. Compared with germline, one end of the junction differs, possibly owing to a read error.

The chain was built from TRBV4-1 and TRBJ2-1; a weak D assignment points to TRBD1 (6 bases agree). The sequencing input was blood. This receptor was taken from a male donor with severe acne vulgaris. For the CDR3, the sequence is CASSQFGQYNVQFF. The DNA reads TGCGCCAGCAGCCAATTTGGACAGTACAATGTGCAGTTCTTC.